This T cell receptor beta chain appears in the sequencing data of a study of tumor-infiltrating lymphocytes in localized non-small cell lung cancer. Whole-study findings and limits: Only some patients had TCR sequencing, depending on available tissue.

The CDR3 runs to 14 residues. Trimming removed 6 bases from V and 1 base from J, with 9 bases in between. Germline lookup yields CDR1 MNHEY and CDR2 SVGAGI. Assay used: immunoSEQ multiplex PCR; TCRdb lists only in-frame clones, some missing. The repertoire consists of fewer than 15,000 clones, with about 71% occurring once and the leading ten covering 9.4%. With regard to this clone: What it recognizes is unknown.

The sequencing sample was made of lung tumor tissue. The clonotype originates from a human donor with non-small cell lung cancer. The chain is built from TRBV6-5 and TRBJ2-2; a weak D match, TRBD1 (6 bases). The CDR3 sequence: CASSLRGNTGELFF. The CDR3 nucleotides are TGTGCCAGCAGCCTCAGGGGGAACACCGGGGAGCTGTTTTTT.